Listed below are T cell receptor beta chains from one sample, sequenced in a study of blood T cell repertoires in COVID-19. Method: immunoSEQ multiplex PCR; TCRdb's copy keeps in-frame clones and lacks some. The sample consists of roughly 250,000 clones, about 90% of them appearing once. The sample comprised peripheral blood. These receptors all stem from a woman in her forties with acute or convalescent COVID-19. The CDR3 runs from the conserved cysteine through the conserved F or W. The D gene is left open where the match is weak. The listing skips clone size in some rows; elsewhere it reads once, few, many or a size class.

.	.	TRBV3-1/TRBV3-2	TRBJ2-3	TGTGCCAGCAGCCATCGAGGGAGCGGCACAGATACGCAGTATTTT	CASSHRGSGTDTQYF
TRBD2	.	TRBV3-1/TRBV3-2	TRBJ2-5	TGTGCCAGCAGCCCGACTAGCGGGGGGACGTGGGGCCAAGAGACCCAGTACTTC	CASSPTSGGTWGQETQYF
.	.	TRBV24-1	TRBJ2-5	TGTGCCACCAGTGATTCGTGGAGTGGGGAGACCCAGTACTTC	CATSDSWSGETQYF
TRBD2	.	TRBV14	TRBJ2-5	TGTGCCAGCAGCCAAGATAGCCACTACGGAGCGGGGGGGCCTCCGGGCCATCAAGAGACCCAGTACTTC	CASSQDSHYGAGGPPGHQETQYF
.	.	TRBV6-5	TRBJ1-3	TGTGCCAGCAGTTCCGGGACATACCACTCTGGAAACACCATATATTTT	CASSSGTYHSGNTIYF
TRBD1	.	TRBV15	TRBJ1-5	TGTGCCACCAGCAGAGCGGGACAGAGCTATCAGCCCCAGCATTTT	CATSRAGQSYQPQHF
.	.	TRBV18	TRBJ1-5	TGTGCCAGCTCTCTCGGACATAATAGCAATCAGCCCCAGCATTTT	CASSLGHNSNQPQHF
.	few	TRBV7-8	TRBJ1-5	TGTGCCAGCAGCTTAGAACCCACAGGGTGGGGCCAGCCCCAGCATTTT	CASSLEPTGWGQPQHF
.	.	TRBV21-1	TRBJ2-2	TGTGCCAGCAGCAGGCTAGCGGGGAACACCGGGGAGCTGTTTTTT	CASSRLAGNTGELFF
.	.	TRBV6-5	TRBJ2-3	TGTGCCAGCAGTTACTCCGACACCACAGATACGCAGTATTTT	CASSYSDTTDTQYF
TRBD2	.	TRBV6-5	TRBJ2-1	TGTGCCAGCGAGCTAGCGGGGGGACGAGCTAATGAGCAGTTCTTC	CASELAGGRANEQFF
TRBD2	.	TRBV6-1	TRBJ2-1	TGTGCCAGCAGTGGGGATGGACTAGCGGGGGGGCTAATCTACAATGAGCAGTTCTTC	CASSGDGLAGGLIYNEQFF
TRBD1	.	TRBV18	TRBJ1-1	TGTGCCAGCTCACGGGACAGGAACACTGAAGCTTTCTTT	CASSRDRNTEAFF
.	.	TRBV14	TRBJ2-5	TGTGCCAACGTTCTTTTGGAGCAAGAGACCCAGTACTTC	CANVLLEQETQYF
.	.	TRBV30	TRBJ2-2	TGTGCCTGGAGCGCCCCGGTGGAGCTGTTTTTT	CAWSAPVELFF
TRBD2	.	TRBV14	TRBJ2-2	TGTGCCAGCAGCCGTGGACTAGTCGCCGGGGAGCTGTTTTTT	CASSRGLVAGELFF
.	.	TRBV19	TRBJ1-2	TGTGCCAGTAGACCGAGGGGAGGGTACGGCTACACCTTC	CASRPRGGYGYTF
TRBD1	.	TRBV6-5	TRBJ1-1	TGTGCCAGCAGTTACGGAGGGGGCCTTAATGAAGCTTTCTTT	CASSYGGGLNEAFF
TRBD1	.	TRBV3-1/TRBV3-2	TRBJ1-5	TGTGCCAGCAGTAGTTTTACAGGGGGCAGGAATCAGCCCCAGCATTTT	CASSSFTGGRNQPQHF
.	.	TRBV12-3/TRBV12-4	TRBJ1-2	TGTGCCAGCAGTTCGGCGGGGAATGGCTACACCTTC	CASSSAGNGYTF
.	.	TRBV14	TRBJ2-3	TGTGCCAGCAGCCAAAGGGGTCATACGCAGTATTTT	CASSQRGHTQYF
.	few	TRBV6-1	TRBJ1-3	TGTGCCAGCAGTGAATTAGGGGGCTCTGGAAACACCATATATTTT	CASSELGGSGNTIYF
.	.	TRBV19	TRBJ1-3	TGTGCCAGTAGACAAGACAGATCTGGAAACACCATATATTTT	CASRQDRSGNTIYF
TRBD1	.	TRBV6-1	TRBJ1-4	TGTGCCAGCAGTGAAGGGACAGGTACAACTAATGAAAAACTGTTTTTT	CASSEGTGTTNEKLFF
.	.	TRBV2	TRBJ1-3	TGTGCCAGCAGGGCCTCTGTGGGGGGGCCCTCTGGAAACACCATATATTTT	CASRASVGGPSGNTIYF
TRBD1	.	TRBV2	TRBJ1-5	TGTGCCAGCAGTACACGACAGGGAAGCCAGCCCCAGCATTTT	CASSTRQGSQPQHF
TRBD1	.	TRBV6-1	TRBJ1-2	TGTGCCAGCAGTGAACCGGACAGGGTTCCCCTCTATGGCTACACCTTC	CASSEPDRVPLYGYTF
.	.	TRBV2	TRBJ1-5	TGTGCCAGCAGGTTAGATAGCAATCAGCCCCAGCATTTT	CASRLDSNQPQHF
.	.	TRBV2	TRBJ1-4	TGTGCCAGCAGTGCAGGTGCGGAAAAACTGTTTTTT	CASSAGAEKLFF